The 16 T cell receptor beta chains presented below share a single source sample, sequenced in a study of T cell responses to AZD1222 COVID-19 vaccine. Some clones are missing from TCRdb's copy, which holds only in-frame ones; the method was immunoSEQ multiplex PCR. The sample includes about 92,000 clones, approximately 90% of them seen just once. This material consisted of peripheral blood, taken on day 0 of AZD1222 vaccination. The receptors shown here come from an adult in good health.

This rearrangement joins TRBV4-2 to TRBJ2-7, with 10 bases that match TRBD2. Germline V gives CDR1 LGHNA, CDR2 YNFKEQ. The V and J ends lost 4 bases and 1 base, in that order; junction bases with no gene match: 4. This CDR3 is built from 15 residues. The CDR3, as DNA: TGTGCCAGCAGCCCCGGACTAGCGGAGTCCTACGAGCAGTACTTC. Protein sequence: CASSPGLAESYEQYF.

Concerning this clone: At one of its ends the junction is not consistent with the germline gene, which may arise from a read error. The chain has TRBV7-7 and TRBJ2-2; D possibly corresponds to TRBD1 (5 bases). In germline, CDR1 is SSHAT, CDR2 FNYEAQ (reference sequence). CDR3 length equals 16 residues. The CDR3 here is CASSLAAGQRTGELFF. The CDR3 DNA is TGTGCTAGCAGCTTAGCCGCAGGGCAAAGAACCGGGGAGCTGTTTTTT.

CDR3 sequence (DNA): TGTGCCAGCAGCTTTCACAGAGAGGACACTGAAGCTTTCTTT. This translates into CASSFHREDTEAFF. The chain has TRBV12-1 and TRBJ1-1. TRBV12-1 is flagged as a pseudogene. The CDR3 has 14 residues.

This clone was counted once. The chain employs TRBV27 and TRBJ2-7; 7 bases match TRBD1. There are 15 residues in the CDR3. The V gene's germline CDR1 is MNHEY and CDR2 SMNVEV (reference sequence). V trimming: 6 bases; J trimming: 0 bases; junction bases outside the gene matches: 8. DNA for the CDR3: TGTGCCAGCAGGGAACGGGGACAGATCTCCTACGAGCAGTACTTC. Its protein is CASRERGQISYEQYF.

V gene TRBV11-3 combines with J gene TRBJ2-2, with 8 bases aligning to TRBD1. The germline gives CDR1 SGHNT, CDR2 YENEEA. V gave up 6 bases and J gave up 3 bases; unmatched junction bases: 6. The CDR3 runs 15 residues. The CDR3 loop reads CASSPRTGYTGELFF. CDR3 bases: TGTGCCAGCAGTCCTCGGACAGGGTACACCGGGGAGCTGTTTTTT.

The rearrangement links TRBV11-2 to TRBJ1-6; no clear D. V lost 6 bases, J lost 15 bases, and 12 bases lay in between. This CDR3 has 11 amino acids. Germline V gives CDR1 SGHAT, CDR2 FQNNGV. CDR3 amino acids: CASRVEGDLHF. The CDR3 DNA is TGTGCCAGCAGGGTCGAGGGTGACCTCCACTTT.

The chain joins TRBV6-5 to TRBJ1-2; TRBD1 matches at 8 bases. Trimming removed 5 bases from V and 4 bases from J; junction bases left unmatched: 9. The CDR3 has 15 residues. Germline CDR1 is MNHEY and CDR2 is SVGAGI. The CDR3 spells CASSHYFDRGYGYTF. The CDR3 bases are TGTGCCAGCAGTCACTACTTCGACAGGGGCTATGGCTACACCTTC.

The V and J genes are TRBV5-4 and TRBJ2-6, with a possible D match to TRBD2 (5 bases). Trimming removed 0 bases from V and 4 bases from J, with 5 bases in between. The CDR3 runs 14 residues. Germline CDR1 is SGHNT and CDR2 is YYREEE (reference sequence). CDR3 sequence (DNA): TGTGCCAGCAGCTTGGCGGGGGGGGCCAACGTCCTGACTTTC. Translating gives CASSLAGGANVLTF.

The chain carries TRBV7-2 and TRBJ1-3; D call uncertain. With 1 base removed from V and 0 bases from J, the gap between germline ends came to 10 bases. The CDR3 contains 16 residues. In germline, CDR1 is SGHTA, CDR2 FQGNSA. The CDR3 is CASSLVSGSSGNTIYF. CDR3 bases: TGTGCCAGCAGCTTAGTCTCGGGGAGCTCTGGAAACACCATATATTTT.

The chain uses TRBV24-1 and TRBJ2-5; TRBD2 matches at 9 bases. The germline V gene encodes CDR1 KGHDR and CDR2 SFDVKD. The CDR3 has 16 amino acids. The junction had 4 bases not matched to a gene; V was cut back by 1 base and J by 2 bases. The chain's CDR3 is CATSDFSGGRQETQYF. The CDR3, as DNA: TGTGCCACCAGTGATTTCAGCGGGGGGCGGCAAGAGACCCAGTACTTC.

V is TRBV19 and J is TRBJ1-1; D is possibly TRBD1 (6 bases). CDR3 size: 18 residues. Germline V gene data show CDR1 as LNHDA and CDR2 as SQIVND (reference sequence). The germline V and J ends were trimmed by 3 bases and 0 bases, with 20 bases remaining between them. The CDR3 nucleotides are TGTGCCAGTAGTATTACGTACGGGGGGCAGACAATGAACACTGAAGCTTTCTTT. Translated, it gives CASSITYGGQTMNTEAFF.

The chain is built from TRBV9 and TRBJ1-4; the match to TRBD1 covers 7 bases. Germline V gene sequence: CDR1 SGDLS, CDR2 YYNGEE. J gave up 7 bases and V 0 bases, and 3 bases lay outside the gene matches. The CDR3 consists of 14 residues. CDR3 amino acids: CASSVDQGGEKLFF. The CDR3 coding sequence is TGTGCCAGCAGCGTAGACCAGGGGGGTGAAAAACTGTTTTTT.

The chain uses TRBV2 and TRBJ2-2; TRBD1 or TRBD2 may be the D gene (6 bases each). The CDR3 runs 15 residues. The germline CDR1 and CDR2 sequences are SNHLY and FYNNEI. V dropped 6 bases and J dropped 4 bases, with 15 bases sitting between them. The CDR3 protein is CASSLAGDFTGELFF. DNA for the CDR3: TGTGCCAGCAGCCTGGCAGGGGACTTCACCGGGGAGCTGTTTTTT.

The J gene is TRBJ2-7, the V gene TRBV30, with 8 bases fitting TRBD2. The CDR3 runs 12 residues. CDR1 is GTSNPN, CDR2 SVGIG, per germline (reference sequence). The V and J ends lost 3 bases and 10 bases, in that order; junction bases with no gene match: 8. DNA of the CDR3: TGTGCCTGGAGAACGGGGGGGCCAGGTCAGTACTTC. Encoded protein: CAWRTGGPGQYF.

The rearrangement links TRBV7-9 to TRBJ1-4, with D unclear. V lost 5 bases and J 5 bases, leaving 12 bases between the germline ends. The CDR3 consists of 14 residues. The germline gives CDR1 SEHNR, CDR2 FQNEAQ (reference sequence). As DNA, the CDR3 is TGTGCCAGCAGCCCCCGAAGTCAGAATGAAAAACTGTTTTTT. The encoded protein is CASSPRSQNEKLFF.

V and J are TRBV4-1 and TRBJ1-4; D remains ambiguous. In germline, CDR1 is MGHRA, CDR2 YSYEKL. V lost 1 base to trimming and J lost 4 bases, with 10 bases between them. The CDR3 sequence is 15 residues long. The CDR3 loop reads CASSQVGQVNEKLFF. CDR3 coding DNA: TGCGCCAGCAGCCAAGTCGGGCAGGTTAATGAAAAACTGTTTTTT.